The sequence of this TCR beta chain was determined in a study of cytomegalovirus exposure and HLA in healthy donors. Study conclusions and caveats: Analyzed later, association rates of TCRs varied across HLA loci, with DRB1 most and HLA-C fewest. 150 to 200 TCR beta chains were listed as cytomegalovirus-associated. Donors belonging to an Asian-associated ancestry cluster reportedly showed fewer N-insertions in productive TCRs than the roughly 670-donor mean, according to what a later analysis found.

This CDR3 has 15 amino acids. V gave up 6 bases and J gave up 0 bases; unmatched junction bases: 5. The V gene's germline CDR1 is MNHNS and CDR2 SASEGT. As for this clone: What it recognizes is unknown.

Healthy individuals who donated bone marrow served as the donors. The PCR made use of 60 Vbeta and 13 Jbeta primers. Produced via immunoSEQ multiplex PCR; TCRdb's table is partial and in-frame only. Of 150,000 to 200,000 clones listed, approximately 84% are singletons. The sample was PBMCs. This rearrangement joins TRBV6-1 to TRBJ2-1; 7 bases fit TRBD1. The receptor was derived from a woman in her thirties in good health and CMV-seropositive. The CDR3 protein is CASRENRGSYNEQFF. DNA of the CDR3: TGTGCCAGCAGGGAAAACAGGGGCTCCTACAATGAGCAGTTCTTC.